Detailed here is one T cell receptor (beta chain). What it binds is not known. CDR3 size: 18 residues. Unmatched junction bases numbered 15, after V lost 4 bases and J lost 6 bases. Germline values: CDR1 SGHTA, CDR2 FQGNSA. The data belong to a study of T cell responses to AZD1222 COVID-19 vaccine. Overall study findings and caveats: Reportedly, nearly half the spike-specific TCRs target unmutated variant regions. A mostly white British donor set with more females was recruited, and clonal diversity was possibly underestimated. AZD1222 recipients seropositive at baseline numbered only 5 to 7. Two AZD1222 doses significantly raised spike-specific TCR breadth and depth over controls.

Here immunoSEQ multiplex PCR was the method, and the copy in TCRdb shows in-frame clones only, minus some. The sample contains around 58,000 clones, around 84% of which appear only once. This chain links TRBV7-2 with TRBJ2-2; 9 bases are shared with TRBD2. Sequenced here: peripheral blood, sampled on day 0 of AZD1222 vaccination. The sequence came from an adult in good health. The CDR3 region is CASSSRPASGKAPGELFF. Written as DNA, the CDR3 is TGTGCCAGCAGCTCCCGTCCAGCTAGCGGGAAAGCCCCCGGGGAGCTGTTTTTT.